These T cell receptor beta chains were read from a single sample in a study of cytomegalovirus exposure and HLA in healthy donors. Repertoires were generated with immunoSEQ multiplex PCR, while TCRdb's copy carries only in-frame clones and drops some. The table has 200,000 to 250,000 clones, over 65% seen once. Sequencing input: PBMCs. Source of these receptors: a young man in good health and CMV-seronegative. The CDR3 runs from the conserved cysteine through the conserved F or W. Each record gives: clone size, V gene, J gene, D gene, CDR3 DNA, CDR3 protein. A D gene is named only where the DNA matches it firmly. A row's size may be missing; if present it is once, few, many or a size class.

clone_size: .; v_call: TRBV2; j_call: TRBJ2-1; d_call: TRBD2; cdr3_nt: TGTGCCAGCAGAGAGCGGGAGCTGGGAGGGGATGAGCAGTTCTTC; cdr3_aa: CASRERELGGDEQFF
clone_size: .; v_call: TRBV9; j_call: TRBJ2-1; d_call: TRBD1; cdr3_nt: TGTGCCAGCAGCGCCTCGACAGGGGACAATGAGCAGTTCTTC; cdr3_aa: CASSASTGDNEQFF
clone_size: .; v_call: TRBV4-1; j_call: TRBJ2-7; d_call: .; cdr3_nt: TGCGCCAGCAGCCAAGCAACGGACAGACCAACCTACGAGCAGTACTTC; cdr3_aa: CASSQATDRPTYEQYF
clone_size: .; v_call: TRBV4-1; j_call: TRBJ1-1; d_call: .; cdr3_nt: TGCGCCAGCAGCCAAGCGACGCGGGGTTGGACCACTGAAGCTTTCTTT; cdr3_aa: CASSQATRGWTTEAFF
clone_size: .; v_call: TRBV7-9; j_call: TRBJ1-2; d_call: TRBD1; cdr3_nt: TGTTCCAGCAGCTTCGGGACAGGAAACTATGGCTACACCTTC; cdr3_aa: CSSSFGTGNYGYTF
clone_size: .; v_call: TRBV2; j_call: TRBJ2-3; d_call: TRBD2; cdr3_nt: TGTGCCAGCACTTCGGGACTAGCGGGAGTTGTAGATACGCAGTATTTT; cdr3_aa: CASTSGLAGVVDTQYF
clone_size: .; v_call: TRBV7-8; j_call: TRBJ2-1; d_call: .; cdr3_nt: TGTGCCAGCAGCTTGAGCGGGTACTCCTACAATGAGCAGTTCTTC; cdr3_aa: CASSLSGYSYNEQFF
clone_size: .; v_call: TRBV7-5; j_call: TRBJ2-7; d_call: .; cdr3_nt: TGTGCCAGAAGCTTACACGGGAGTGGTTACGAGCAGTACTTC; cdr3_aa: CARSLHGSGYEQYF
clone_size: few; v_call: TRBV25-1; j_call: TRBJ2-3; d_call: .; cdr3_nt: TGTGCCAGCAGTGAAGGGGGGTGGCGCACAGATACGCAGTATTTT; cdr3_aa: CASSEGGWRTDTQYF
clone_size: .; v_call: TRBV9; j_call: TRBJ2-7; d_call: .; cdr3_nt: TGTGCCAGCAGCGTAGTTAGTGGGGGCGCCGAGCAGTACTTC; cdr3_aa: CASSVVSGGAEQYF
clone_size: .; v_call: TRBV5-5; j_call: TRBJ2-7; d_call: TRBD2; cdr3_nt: TGTGCCAGCAGCTCCTCCGGGACTAGCGGGAGGCAGTACTTC; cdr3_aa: CASSSSGTSGRQYF
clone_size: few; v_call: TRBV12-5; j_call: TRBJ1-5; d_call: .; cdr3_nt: TGTGCTAGTGGTTTGGTGGGCGGGGCGGCAAGTCAGCCCCAGCATTTT; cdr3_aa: CASGLVGGAASQPQHF
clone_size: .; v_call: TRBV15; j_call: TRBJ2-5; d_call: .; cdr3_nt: TGTGCCACCAGTACTAGGGGAGGGGGAGAGACCCAGTACTTC; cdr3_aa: CATSTRGGGETQYF
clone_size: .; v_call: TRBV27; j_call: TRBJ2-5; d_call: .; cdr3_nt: TGTGCCAGCAGTTTAGTGGAGGTAGGAGAGACCCAGTACTTC; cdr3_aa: CASSLVEVGETQYF
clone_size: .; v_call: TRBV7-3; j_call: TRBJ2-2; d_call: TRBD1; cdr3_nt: TGTGCCAGCAGCCCGGGACAGGGGTTCACCGGGGAGCTGTTTTTT; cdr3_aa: CASSPGQGFTGELFF
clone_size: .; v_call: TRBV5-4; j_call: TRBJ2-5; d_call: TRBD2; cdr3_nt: TGTGCCAGCAGCACAGGACTAGCGGGCCAAGAGACCCAGTACTTC; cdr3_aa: CASSTGLAGQETQYF
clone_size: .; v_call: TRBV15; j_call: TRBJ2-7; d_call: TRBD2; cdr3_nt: TGTGCCACCAGCAGAGAGCGGGAGGGCTCCTACGAGCAGTACTTC; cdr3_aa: CATSREREGSYEQYF
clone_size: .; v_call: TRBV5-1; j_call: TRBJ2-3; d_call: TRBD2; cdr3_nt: TGCGCCAGCAGCTTGGAACTAGCGGGTGGCACAGATACGCAGTATTTT; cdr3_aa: CASSLELAGGTDTQYF
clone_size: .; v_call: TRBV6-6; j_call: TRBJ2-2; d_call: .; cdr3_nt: TGTGCCAGCAGTTACCCCGGACAGAGCAGCACCGGGGAGCTGTTTTTT; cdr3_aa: CASSYPGQSSTGELFF
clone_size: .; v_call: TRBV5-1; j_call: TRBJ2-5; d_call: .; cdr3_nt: TGCGCCAGCAGCTCCCAAGGACTTTCCGCGGAAGGGACCCAGTACTTC; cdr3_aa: CASSSQGLSAEGTQYF